These 20 T cell receptor beta chains were sequenced from one sample in a study of T and B cells in COVID-19 patients. BIOMED2 TRB-A/B primer pools were used in multiplex TRB PCR. MiXCR, applied by TCRdb to the multiplex PCR reads, yields one record per CDR3 protein. The table includes some 8,400 distinct CDR3 sequences, 25% detected once. Each TRB amplification used roughly 220-550 ng of genomic DNA from blood. The specimen sequenced was blood. The receptors were gathered from a human donor who had recovered from COVID-19.

This clonotype was seen at least ten times. V is TRBV19 and J is TRBJ1-5; TRBD1 matches 10 bases. CDR1 and CDR2 from the germline V gene are LNHDA and SQIVND (reference sequence). The CDR3 extends over 18 amino acids. Germline trimming cut 5 bases from V and 7 bases from J; bases unmatched to any gene: 17. The CDR3: CASSPEGQGFMVRQPQHF. The CDR3 DNA reads as TGTGCCAGTAGTCCCGAGGGACAGGGGTTCATGGTCCGCCAGCCCCAGCATTTT.

This clonotype has ten or more counts. V usage is TRBV20-1 and J usage is TRBJ2-5, with 9 bases lining up with TRBD2. The CDR3 consists of 13 residues. CDR1 and CDR2 (germline): DFQATT, SNEGSKA (reference sequence). The CDR3 reads CRMGGGDQETQYF. CDR3 coding DNA: TGCAGAATGGGCGGGGGGGACCAAGAGACCCAGTACTTC.

This clonotype was detected ten times or more. The chain is built from TRBV6-2 or TRBV6-3 and TRBJ2-1; 13 bases fit TRBD2. The germline V gene encodes CDR1 MNHEY and CDR2 SVGEGT. The length of the CDR3 is 15 residues. V shed 6 bases, J shed 5 bases, and the junction held 4 bases outside the gene matches. The CDR3, as DNA: TGTGCCAGCAGCCGACTAGCGGGGGGAAACAATGAGCAGTTCTTC. Translation: CASSRLAGGNNEQFF.

By frequency in the sample, this clonotype is medium-sized. The rearrangement links TRBV6-1 to TRBJ2-7; D is unclear. Germline values: CDR1 MNHNS, CDR2 SASEGT. Between the trimmed V and J ends, which lost 2 bases and 2 bases, there was a span of 19 bases. The CDR3 contains 17 residues. CDR3 bases: TGTGCCAGCAGTGAAATATGGACCCGCGGCGGAACCTACGAGCAGTACTTC. Translated, it gives CASSEIWTRGGTYEQYF.

The rearrangement joins TRBV10-3 to TRBJ1-1, with 7 bases identical to TRBD1. The V segment lost 6 bases and the J segment 0 bases; nucleotides outside the gene matches: 4. Looked up from germline, CDR1 is ENHRY and CDR2 is SYGVKD. There are 14 residues in the CDR3. The CDR3 loop reads CAIRVGTVNTEAFF. Written as DNA, the CDR3 is TGTGCCATCAGGGTAGGGACAGTGAACACTGAAGCTTTCTTT.

The gene calls are TRBV24-1 and TRBJ1-1; 9 nucleotides agree with TRBD1. The CDR3 is 13 amino acids. CDR1 is KGHDR and CDR2 is SFDVKD in the germline V gene. The ends lost 7 bases at V and 5 bases at J; junction bases unmatched: 4. The CDR3 DNA follows: TGTGCCACCAGACAGACAGGGGGTACTGAAGCTTTCTTT. Translating gives CATRQTGGTEAFF.

By proportion, this clonotype is medium-sized. The chain is built from TRBV27 and TRBJ2-3, with D possibly being TRBD1 (6 bases). V was trimmed by 3 bases and J by 1 base, leaving 11 bases between them. The CDR3 is 15 residues long. Germline CDR1 MNHEY, CDR2 SMNVEV (reference sequence). Here the CDR3 reads CASSFRSGGTDTQYF. Here the CDR3 DNA reads TGTGCCAGCAGTTTCCGATCAGGGGGCACAGATACGCAGTATTTT.

This clonotype was seen just once. The V gene is TRBV18, the J gene TRBJ2-3; TRBD1 matches 7 bases. This CDR3 is built from 20 residues. The V gene end was trimmed by 3 bases and the J gene end by 2 bases; junction bases not matched to a gene: 20. Germline V gene lookup returns CDR1 KGHSH and CDR2 LQKENI. CDR3: CASSPTAGTVAVEHTDTQYF. CDR3 nucleotide sequence: TGTGCCAGCTCACCCACAGCCGGGACAGTGGCGGTAGAACACACAGATACGCAGTATTTT.

The chain has TRBV7-9 and TRBJ2-7; the D gene is possibly TRBD2 (5 bases). Germline CDR1 reads SEHNR; CDR2 reads FQNEAQ (reference sequence). Between the trimmed V and J ends, which lost 5 bases and 5 bases, there was a span of 16 bases. This CDR3 is 14 amino acids long. As DNA, the CDR3 is TGTGCCAGCAGCCCTCGGTTAATGGAGGACGAGCAGTACTTC. It codes for CASSPRLMEDEQYF.

This clonotype is deemed medium-sized (0.01 to 0.1%). The chain couples TRBV10-3 to TRBJ2-7; 7 bases match TRBD2. The junction had 6 bases not matched to a gene; V was cut back by 2 bases and J by 5 bases. Looked up from germline, CDR1 is ENHRY and CDR2 is SYGVKD. This CDR3 region has 14 residues. CDR3 sequence reads: CAISEGGGVHEQYF. DNA for the CDR3: TGTGCCATCAGTGAGGGGGGAGGGGTCCACGAGCAGTACTTC.

CDR3 nucleotides: TGTGCCAGCAGTCGTGTTCCGGGGAACACTGAAGCTTTCTTT. Translating gives CASSRVPGNTEAFF. The chain carries TRBV12-3 or TRBV12-4 and TRBJ1-1; D gene ambiguous. V shed 5 bases and J shed 1 base, with 11 bases lying between them. The length of the CDR3 is 14 residues.

The rearrangement joins TRBV7-9 to TRBJ1-2; D is unclear. The CDR3 spans 16 residues. Trimming took 3 bases from V and 0 from J, leaving 14 bases between them. CDR1 is SEHNR and CDR2 is FQNEAQ in the germline V gene (reference sequence). The CDR3 protein is CASSFGIGPANYGYTF. CDR3 sequence (DNA): TGTGCCAGCAGCTTCGGGATCGGGCCGGCTAACTATGGCTACACCTTC.

The chain carries TRBV18 and TRBJ1-2, with 9 nucleotides matching TRBD1. Trimming cost V 6 bases and J 4 bases; bases outside gene matches: 12. This CDR3 has 16 amino acids. CDR1 and CDR2 (germline): KGHSH, LQKENI. This chain's CDR3 is CASSQSPGQGTYGYTF. As DNA, the CDR3 is TGTGCCAGCTCTCAATCACCCGGACAGGGGACCTATGGCTACACCTTC.

Within the sample, this clonotype is medium-sized. The gene calls are TRBV5-5 and TRBJ1-4; 11 bases line up with TRBD1. Trimming at V came to 3 bases and at J to 1 base, leaving 2 bases not matched to a gene. This CDR3 comprises 16 residues. Germline V gene data show CDR1 as SGHKS and CDR2 as YYEKEE (reference sequence). The CDR3 coding sequence is TGTGCCAGCAGCTGGGGACAGGGGGTAACTAATGAAAAACTGTTTTTT. It yields the protein CASSWGQGVTNEKLFF.

This clonotype has more than one count but fewer than ten. The CDR3 region is CASRLAGGPFYF. The CDR3 nucleotides read TGCGCCAGCAGACTAGCGGGAGGGCCGTTTTACTTC. The genes are TRBV5-1 and TRBJ2-7, with TRBD2 matching over 13 bases. CDR1 and CDR2 from the germline V gene are SGHRS and YFSETQ. The CDR3 spans 12 residues. With V trimmed by 5 bases and J by 13 bases, 6 bases remained unmatched.

By proportion, this clonotype is medium-sized. The chain joins TRBV19 to TRBJ2-7, with D hard to call. V lost 3 bases and J 1 base, leaving 10 bases between the germline ends. Germline CDR1 LNHDA, CDR2 SQIVND (reference sequence). The CDR3 is 14 amino acids. CDR3 protein: CASSIGSLSYEQYF. CDR3 nucleotides: TGTGCCAGTAGTATCGGCAGCCTTTCCTACGAGCAGTACTTC.

A remark on this clonotype: A much larger clone sits a single nucleotide away, making a read error possible. The V and J genes are TRBV6-2 or TRBV6-3 and TRBJ2-1, with D possibly being TRBD2 (5 bases). Germline V gene lookup returns CDR1 MNHEY and CDR2 SVGEGT. Trimming removed 5 bases from V and 9 bases from J, with 14 bases in between. CDR3 length: 13 residues. The CDR3 DNA sequence: TGTGCCAGCAGTCAAGCGGTAGCTCTTGAGCAGTTCTTC. This encodes CASSQAVALEQFF.

By proportion, this clonotype is medium-sized. The chain combines TRBV6-1 with TRBJ2-1, with TRBD1 matching 8 bases. Germline loops: CDR1 MNHNS, CDR2 SASEGT. The CDR3 covers 12 residues. After removal of 6 bases from V and 6 bases from J, the junction contained 1 base not matched to a gene. CDR3 DNA: TGTGCCAGCAGGACAGGGGTCAATGAGCAGTTCTTC. Residues: CASRTGVNEQFF.

This clonotype is medium-sized. This sequence joins TRBV12-3 or TRBV12-4 and TRBJ2-2; 8 bases agree with TRBD1. J was trimmed by 3 bases and V by 7 bases; bases with no gene match: 10. The CDR3 contains 16 residues. DNA for the CDR3: TGTGCCAGCATGACAGGACAGGGTTTTGACACCGGGGAGCTGTTTTTT. Translation gives CASMTGQGFDTGELFF.

This clonotype has only a few counts. The chain carries TRBV5-4 and TRBJ1-2; tentatively, D is TRBD1 (5 bases). This CDR3 contains 14 residues. Trimming pared 3 bases from V and 2 bases from J, leaving 11 bases between. Germline assignment: CDR1 SGHNT and CDR2 YYREEE (reference sequence). The CDR3 is CASSSQGTNYGYTF. The CDR3 bases are TGTGCCAGCAGCTCGCAGGGAACCAACTATGGCTACACCTTC.